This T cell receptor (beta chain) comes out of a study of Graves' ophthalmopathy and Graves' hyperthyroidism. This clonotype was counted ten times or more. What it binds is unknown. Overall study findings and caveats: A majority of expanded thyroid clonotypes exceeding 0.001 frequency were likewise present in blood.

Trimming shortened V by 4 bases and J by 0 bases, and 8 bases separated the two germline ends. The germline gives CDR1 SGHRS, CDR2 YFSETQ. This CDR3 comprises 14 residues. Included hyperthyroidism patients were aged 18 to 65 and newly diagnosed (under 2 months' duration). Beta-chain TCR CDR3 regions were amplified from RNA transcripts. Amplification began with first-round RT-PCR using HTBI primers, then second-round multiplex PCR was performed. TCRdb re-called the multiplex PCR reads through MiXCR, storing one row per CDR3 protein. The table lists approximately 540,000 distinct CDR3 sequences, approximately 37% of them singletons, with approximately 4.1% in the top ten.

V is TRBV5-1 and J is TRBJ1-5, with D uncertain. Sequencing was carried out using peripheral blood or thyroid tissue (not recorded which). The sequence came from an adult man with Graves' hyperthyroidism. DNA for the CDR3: TGCGCCAGCAGCCCTGGGCCTAGCAATCAGCCCCAGCATTTT. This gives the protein CASSPGPSNQPQHF.